This T cell receptor beta chain derives from a study of graft-versus-host responses after intestinal transplantation. The study's findings and limits: GvH clones were identified in recipient marrow, with some first appearing in ileum or blood. High graft-versus-host to host-versus-graft clonal ratios were seen in allografts of patients with graft-donor T cell macrochimerism.

The germline V gene has CDR1 SNHLY and CDR2 FYNNEI. CDR3 length: 14 residues. V was shortened by 4 bases and J by 8 bases, with 16 bases between the two germline ends. Notes on this clone: Its antigen is undetermined.

TCRdb keeps only in-frame clones here, not all; method: immunoSEQ multiplex PCR. Of about 99,000 clones detected, roughly 84% appear once; the ten largest clones hold around 0.9%. The sequence derives from a human donor who received an intestinal transplant. The sample was unstimulated CD4+ T cells sorted from spleen or lymph node cells, taken before intestinal transplant. The rearrangement joins TRBV2 to TRBJ2-3, with D perhaps matching TRBD2 (6 bases). CDR3 sequence (DNA): TGTGCCAGCAGTGCGTTTGGGCCCGGGGGTACGCAGTATTTT. Its protein product is CASSAFGPGGTQYF.